This T cell receptor (beta chain) was recovered during a study of early T cells in non-severe SARS-CoV-2 infection (dated by TCRdb to 2020 to 2022). For the study in its entirety: Because TCR sequencing was done on bulk RNA from unsorted whole blood, the alpha and beta chains could not be paired. Paper-wide results and their limitations: VDJdb matching was skewed toward anti-spike CD8 responses and likely underestimated virus-specific expansions by missing private and CD4 specificities.

A case-control design nested within a healthcare worker cohort in London, UK, was used, with weekly nasopharyngeal swab PCR tests and blood sampling performed. Between 23 and 31 March 2020, the week of the UK lockdown, healthcare workers were enrolled and then followed up weekly for as long as 16 weeks. From the cysteine through the phenylalanine, the CDR3 covers 13 amino acids. Of the read, only the CDR3 DNA is kept; its 39 bases are in frame from base 1. The germline V gene (reference sequence) specifies GTSNPN as CDR1 and SVGIG as CDR2. The junction shows trimming of 1 base on V and 8 bases on J, plus 12 bases between the germline ends. Library generation was performed with 5' RACE. The sequencing machine was a NextSeq 500. The TCR library protocol attached unique molecular identifiers to individual cDNA molecules to correct for sequencing error and PCR bias. Both TCR alpha and beta chains were sequenced, and tight co-correlation was observed between alpha and beta sequence abundances in each sample. Turning to the authors' computational methods: Decombinator V4 was used to annotate the V gene, J gene and CDR3 of the TCR sequences. TCRs were defined as expanded if a significant change between any two time points was detected under a Poisson model with p below 0.0001. TCR abundances were normalised to the total number of TCRs sequenced in each sample and reported as counts per million. TRAV1-2 paired with TRAJ12, TRAJ20 or TRAJ33 defined MAIT TCRs, while TRAV10 paired with TRAJ18 defined iNKT TCRs. A search of VDJdb, accessed on 1 November 2021, was run for TCRs annotated to CMV, EBV and SARS-CoV-2, with TCRs annotated for multiple antigens excluded. TCRdb reanalyzed the raw reads on its own, using fastp at Q25 for trimming and MiXCR for clone calling, and kept in-frame beta chains. One record per CDR3 amino acid sequence lists the most common genes and DNA. The V and J calls follow TCRdb's processing rather than the paper's. The sample contains around 28,000 distinct CDR3 sequences, about 5% of them found a single time. Jointly, the top ten make up just under 4.5% of the sample.

This clonotype has at least ten counts. The antigen it binds to is not known. The sample holds no much larger clone one base away, and base qualities are not on file. This clonotype was sampled from an adult who was a healthcare worker with PCR-confirmed SARS-CoV-2 infection or an uninfected control (not recorded which). Sequences were obtained from whole blood. The rearranged chain carries TRBV30 and TRBJ2-1; possibly the D gene is TRBD2, per 6 matching bases. The CDR3 sequence is CAWSGVAEDEQFF. The DNA sequence is given as TGTGCCTGGAGTGGAGTAGCGGAGGATGAGCAGTTCTTC.